This T cell receptor beta chain appears in the sequencing data of a study of T cell responses to AZD1222 COVID-19 vaccine. The data were produced by immunoSEQ multiplex PCR, yet TCRdb's version contains in-frame clones alone and is incomplete. The sample consists of approximately 52,000 clones, about 91% of them appearing once. This CDR3 contains 15 residues. V lost 4 bases, J lost 6 bases, and 5 bases stayed unmatched. Germline V gene lookup returns CDR1 KGHDR and CDR2 SFDVKD. Findings of the study overall: Clonal diversity was possibly underestimated, and the donors were mostly white British, with more females. Spike as a whole was targeted by vaccine-associated CD4 TCRs, dominant at 160-218 and 743-854. Within unmutated variant regions lay the reported targets of nearly half of spike-specific TCRs.

Regarding this clone: The antigen is not known.

The sequencing here drew on peripheral blood, taken 28 days after the second AZD1222 dose. The chain uses TRBV24-1 and TRBJ1-5; TRBD1 matches at 10 bases. The clonotype comes from an adult who received the AZD1222 COVID-19 vaccine. CDR3 protein: CATSETGGVGQPQHF. The CDR3 DNA follows: TGTGCCACCAGTGAGACAGGGGGCGTCGGTCAGCCCCAGCATTTT.